The next 10 T cell receptor beta chains were all read from a single sample in a study of cytomegalovirus exposure and HLA in healthy donors. The table came from immunoSEQ multiplex PCR; TCRdb's copy has only in-frame clones and leaves some out. The profile shows approximately 90,000 clones, under 95% of them singletons. The sequencing sample was made of PBMCs. The receptors come from a young woman in good health and CMV-seropositive.

The chain employs TRBV28 and TRBJ2-1, with TRBD2 identical over 8 bases. Trimming cost V 2 bases and J 15 bases; bases outside gene matches: 9. Per the germline V gene, CDR1 is MDHEN and CDR2 is SYDVKM. CDR3 size: 13 residues. The CDR3 sequence: CASSLQQPRGGFF. The CDR3 DNA follows: TGTGCCAGCAGTTTACAGCAGCCCCGGGGGGGGTTCTTC.

This clone occurred a few times. The V and J genes are TRBV21-1 and TRBJ2-2; TRBD1 is taken as the D call from the table, unchecked against the DNA. TRBV21-1 is designated a pseudogene. CDR3 length: 17 amino acids. The CDR3 coding sequence is TGTGCCAGCAGCAAAGTTGTCAGGGCTATTTCTTCCGGGGAGCTGTTTTTT. It is translated as CASSKVVRAISSGELFF.

CDR3 DNA: TGCGCCAGCAGCCAAGAGGGACAGGGAATCAATCAGCCCCAGCATTTT. Encoded protein: CASSQEGQGINQPQHF. This chain connects TRBV4-1 to TRBJ1-5, with 9 bases identical to TRBD1. Germline lookup yields CDR1 MGHRA and CDR2 YSYEKL. The CDR3 runs 16 residues. J gave up 3 bases and V 0 bases, and 3 bases lay outside the gene matches.

This chain links TRBV15 with TRBJ2-3; possible D gene TRBD1, 6 bases. The CDR3 totals 15 residues. Germline V gene sequence: CDR1 LNHNV, CDR2 YYDKDF (reference sequence). Trimming cost V 4 bases and J 2 bases, with 13 bases left between them. For the CDR3, the DNA is TGTGCCACCAGCATCGATTACAGGGACACAGATACGCAGTATTTT. This sequence encodes CATSIDYRDTDTQYF.

The chain employs TRBV5-4 and TRBJ2-7, with D perhaps TRBD2 (6 bases). V was trimmed by 3 bases and J by 2 bases, leaving 15 bases between them. Germline V gene data show CDR1 as SGHNT and CDR2 as YYREEE (reference sequence). This CDR3 comprises 15 residues. The CDR3 bases are TGTGCCAGCAGCTCCGGGAGAAAAACAACCTACGAGCAGTACTTC. Amino acid sequence: CASSSGRKTTYEQYF.

V and J are TRBV2 and TRBJ2-1; D is unresolved. Looked up from germline, CDR1 is SNHLY and CDR2 is FYNNEI. V was shortened by 1 base and J by 6 bases, with 10 bases between the two germline ends. The CDR3 has 14 amino acids. DNA for the CDR3: TGTGCCAGCAGTGAAGTGGCCGCCCTCAATGAGCAGTTCTTC. Translating gives CASSEVAALNEQFF.

This clone appeared a single time. The chain employs TRBV27 and TRBJ2-1, with 12 bases that match TRBD2. This CDR3 is built from 15 residues. The ends lost 3 bases at V and 8 bases at J; junction bases unmatched: 5. The germline V gene encodes CDR1 MNHEY and CDR2 SMNVEV (reference sequence). DNA of the CDR3: TGTGCCAGCAGTTTGACTAGCGGGAGAACCGATGAGCAGTTCTTC. This translates into CASSLTSGRTDEQFF.

V usage is TRBV6-1 and J usage is TRBJ1-1; TRBD1 agrees at 8 bases. CDR3 length: 14 amino acids. Germline V gene lookup returns CDR1 MNHNS and CDR2 SASEGT. After removal of 5 bases from V and 4 bases from J, the junction contained 6 bases not matched to a gene. CDR3 loop: CASSQRTGSTEAFF. CDR3 bases: TGTGCCAGCAGTCAACGGACAGGGAGCACTGAAGCTTTCTTT.

This clone was observed a single time. This rearrangement joins TRBV28 to TRBJ2-3; 10 bases align to TRBD1. Trimming at V came to 1 base and at J to 4 bases, leaving 2 bases not matched to a gene. Germline loops: CDR1 MDHEN, CDR2 SYDVKM. This CDR3 is 15 amino acids long. CDR3: CASSLSDRGPDTQYF. In DNA, the CDR3 is TGTGCCAGCAGTTTATCTGACAGGGGGCCAGATACGCAGTATTTT.

The V and J genes are TRBV7-2 and TRBJ2-1; D is undetermined. V dropped 6 bases and J dropped 3 bases, with 12 bases sitting between them. Germline V gene lookup returns CDR1 SGHTA and CDR2 FQGNSA. The CDR3 totals 14 residues. The chain's CDR3 is CASRQHVNYNEQFF. For the CDR3, the DNA is TGTGCCAGCAGACAACACGTAAACTACAATGAGCAGTTCTTC.